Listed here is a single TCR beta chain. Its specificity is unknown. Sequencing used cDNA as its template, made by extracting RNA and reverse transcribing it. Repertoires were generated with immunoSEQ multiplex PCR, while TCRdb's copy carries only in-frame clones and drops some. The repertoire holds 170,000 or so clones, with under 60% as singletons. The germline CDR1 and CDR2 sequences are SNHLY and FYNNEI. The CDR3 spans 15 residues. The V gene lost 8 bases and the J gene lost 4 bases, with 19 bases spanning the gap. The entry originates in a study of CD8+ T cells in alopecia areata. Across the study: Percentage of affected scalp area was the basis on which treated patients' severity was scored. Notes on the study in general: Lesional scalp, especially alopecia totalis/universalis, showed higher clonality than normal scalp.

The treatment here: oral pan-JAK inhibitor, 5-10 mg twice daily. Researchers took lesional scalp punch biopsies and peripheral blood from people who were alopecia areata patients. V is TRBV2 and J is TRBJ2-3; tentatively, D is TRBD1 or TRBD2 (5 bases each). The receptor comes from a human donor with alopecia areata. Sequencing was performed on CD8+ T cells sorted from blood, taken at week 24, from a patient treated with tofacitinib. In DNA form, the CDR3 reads TGTGCCAGCCGACTGGGACCGCCCGACGCAGATACGCAGTATTTT. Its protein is CASRLGPPDADTQYF.